The rows below give T cell receptor beta chains drawn from one sample of a study of blood T cell repertoires in COVID-19. Libraries were prepared by immunoSEQ multiplex PCR; TCRdb keeps only in-frame clonotypes and omits some of them. The sample includes approximately 150,000 clones, about 81% seen only once; the top ten take approximately 10%. Sequenced: peripheral blood. These receptors all come from a human donor in a cohort sampled during active COVID-19. Both conserved end residues are part of each CDR3. A D gene is named only where the DNA matches it firmly. Not all rows give a size; the values are once, few, many and, for expanded clones, a class.

V	J	D	size	CDR3	DNA
TRBV6-1	TRBJ1-5	NA	NA	CASSEGANQPQHF	TGTGCCAGCAGTGAAGGGGCCAATCAGCCCCAGCATTTT
TRBV28	TRBJ1-2	NA	NA	CASSLAGAISYGYTF	TGTGCCAGCAGTTTGGCGGGGGCTATTAGCTATGGCTACACCTTC
TRBV5-1	TRBJ2-2	NA	NA	CASSFTQNTGELFF	TGCGCCAGCAGCTTCACACAGAACACCGGGGAGCTGTTTTTT
TRBV29-1	TRBJ1-2	NA	NA	CSVETSVYGYTF	TGCAGCGTTGAAACGTCAGTCTATGGCTACACCTTC
TRBV7-3	TRBJ2-4	NA	NA	CASAAASGAKNIQYF	TGTGCCAGTGCGGCAGCCTCGGGAGCCAAAAACATTCAGTACTTC
TRBV3-1/TRBV3-2	TRBJ1-1	NA	NA	CASSQKRGITEAFF	TGTGCCAGCAGCCAAAAACGGGGAATCACTGAAGCTTTCTTT
TRBV18	TRBJ2-5	TRBD2	NA	CASSPPTSSETQYF	TGTGCCAGCTCACCACCGACTAGCTCCGAGACCCAGTACTTC
TRBV30	TRBJ1-5	NA	few	CAWTPARGQPQHF	TGTGCCTGGACCCCAGCCAGGGGTCAGCCCCAGCATTTT
TRBV9	TRBJ1-2	NA	once	CASSALLATENNYGYTF	TGTGCCAGCAGCGCCCTCCTAGCGACAGAGAATAACTATGGCTACACCTTC
TRBV29-1	TRBJ2-3	NA	once	CSVEDSRGPREYTQYF	TGCAGCGTTGAAGATTCGCGGGGGCCTAGGGAATATACGCAGTATTTT
TRBV6-2/TRBV6-3	TRBJ1-1	TRBD1	NA	CASSYSGTANTEAFF	TGTGCCAGCAGTTACAGTGGGACAGCGAACACTGAAGCTTTCTTT
TRBV5-1	TRBJ2-6	TRBD1	NA	CASRAGTGSSGANVLTF	TGCGCCAGCAGAGCCGGGACAGGGTCCTCTGGGGCCAACGTCCTGACTTTC
TRBV5-8	TRBJ2-7	NA	once	CASSRRSGGSYEQYF	TGTGCCAGCAGCCGGAGGAGCGGTGGCTCCTACGAGCAGTACTTC
TRBV3-1/TRBV3-2	TRBJ2-1	NA	NA	CASSHLSDEQFF	TGTGCCAGCAGCCACTTAAGCGATGAGCAGTTCTTC
TRBV10-3	TRBJ2-1	TRBD2	NA	CAIRGTSGYEQFF	TGTGCCATCAGGGGGACTAGCGGATATGAGCAGTTCTTC
TRBV5-5	TRBJ1-2	NA	NA	CASSLWGQHYGYTF	TGTGCCAGCAGCTTGTGGGGGCAGCACTATGGCTACACCTTC
TRBV28	TRBJ2-1	TRBD2	once	CASSLWIGGTSHNEQFF	TGTGCCAGCAGTTTATGGATAGGTGGGACTAGCCACAATGAGCAGTTCTTC
TRBV7-8	TRBJ1-4	TRBD1	NA	CASSFSDRADEKLFF	TGTGCCAGCAGCTTCTCGGACAGGGCCGATGAAAAACTGTTTTTT
TRBV6-1	TRBJ2-7	TRBD2	once	CASSTGGAGEGEQYF	TGTGCCAGCAGTACCGGGGGAGCGGGAGAGGGCGAGCAGTACTTC
TRBV19	TRBJ2-2	TRBD2	NA	CASSIARLAVNTGELFF	TGTGCCAGTAGTATAGCGCGGCTAGCGGTTAACACCGGGGAGCTGTTTTTT
TRBV7-9	TRBJ1-3	NA	NA	CASSSQALGAGNTIYF	TGTGCCAGCAGCTCCCAAGCTTTGGGCGCTGGAAACACCATATATTTT
TRBV10-3	TRBJ1-4	TRBD1	NA	CAIRAAGQGTEKLFF	TGTGCCATCAGGGCCGCGGGACAGGGGACCGAAAAACTGTTTTTT